These 29 T cell receptor beta chains came from one sample sequenced in a study of T cell repertoires in cytomegalovirus infection. MiXCR was run by TCRdb on the reads, yielding one entry per CDR3 protein. The sample shows around 450,000 distinct CDR3 sequences, 10% to 12% of them seen only once. The sequenced sample was PBMCs. These receptors came from a human donor in good health (CMV status not recorded). Some clones in this sample may be carry-over from other donors' samples.

The sample holds many counts of this clonotype. The chain combines TRBV4-1 with TRBJ1-1; D is uncertain. This CDR3 has 15 amino acids. V dropped 4 bases and J dropped 3 bases, with 15 bases sitting between them. CDR1 and CDR2 (germline): MGHRA, YSYEKL. The CDR3 DNA is TGCGCCAGCAGCCCCGGGGTAGGGAGTTACACTGAAGCTTTCTTT. This gives the protein CASSPGVGSYTEAFF.

This clonotype was picked up a small number of times. V usage is TRBV19 and J usage is TRBJ2-2, with 10 bases lining up with TRBD2. Germline trimming cut 5 bases from V and 6 bases from J; bases unmatched to any gene: 9. Germline V gives CDR1 LNHDA, CDR2 SQIVND (reference sequence). The CDR3 has 16 amino acids. The CDR3 sequence: CASSPPPSGRAGELFF. The DNA of the CDR3 is TGTGCCAGTAGTCCCCCCCCAAGCGGGAGGGCCGGGGAGCTGTTTTTT.

This clonotype occurred many times. The chain is built from TRBV7-2 and TRBJ2-3; TRBD2 matches at 16 bases. The CDR3 spans 16 residues. V shed 5 bases, J shed 11 bases, and the junction held 10 bases outside the gene matches. Germline-derived CDR1 and CDR2 are SGHTA and FQGNSA. The CDR3 here is CASSPPGLAGGQEQYF. The DNA of the CDR3 is TGTGCCAGCAGCCCCCCGGGACTAGCGGGAGGGCAGGAGCAGTATTTT. Combining the CDR3 with reference TRBV7-2 and TRBJ2-3 gives the whole variable domain GAGVSQSPSNKVTEKGKDVELRCDPISGHTALYWYRQSLGQGLEFLIYFQGNSAPDKSGLPSDRFSAERTGGSVSTLTIQRTQQEDSAVYLCASSPPGLAGGQEQYFGPGTRLTVL.

The chain has TRBV20-1 and TRBJ2-7; D gene unclear. The germline CDR1 and CDR2 sequences are DFQATT and SNEGSKA (reference sequence). The CDR3 covers 12 residues. V was pared by 3 bases and J by 2 bases, with 8 bases between. The CDR3 loop reads CSASIGPYEQYF. In DNA form, the CDR3 reads TGCAGTGCTAGTATAGGGCCCTACGAGCAGTACTTC.

This clonotype was observed a handful of times. The chain uses TRBV5-5 and TRBJ1-2; possibly TRBD1 for D (5 bases). This CDR3 contains 15 residues. V lost 0 bases and J lost 0, with 9 bases in between. CDR1 and CDR2 (germline): SGHKS, YYEKEE (reference sequence). The CDR3 is CASSLVTTANYGYTF. The CDR3 DNA is TGTGCCAGCAGCTTGGTCACGACAGCTAACTATGGCTACACCTTC.

The chain uses TRBV12-3 or TRBV12-4 and TRBJ1-3; D is uncertain. Trimming took 5 bases from V and 4 from J, leaving 9 bases between them. The CDR3 is made up of 13 amino acids. DNA for the CDR3: TGTGCCAGCAGTCAGCTAGCCGGAAACACCATATATTTT. This gives the protein CASSQLAGNTIYF.

The V and J genes are TRBV12-3 or TRBV12-4 and TRBJ1-5; TRBD1 might be the D (5 bases). Trimming removed 5 bases from V and 4 bases from J, with 15 bases in between. The CDR3 runs to 15 residues. CDR3 residues: CASSVGIRGNQPQHF. DNA for the CDR3: TGTGCCAGCAGTGTGGGCATAAGGGGTAATCAGCCCCAGCATTTT.

This clonotype occurred many times. The gene calls are TRBV5-1 and TRBJ2-7, with TRBD1 matching 7 bases. After removal of 1 base from V and 5 bases from J, the junction contained 6 bases not matched to a gene. CDR1 and CDR2 (germline): SGHRS, YFSETQ. This CDR3 contains 14 residues. The CDR3 is CASSLWGQTDEQYF. CDR3 bases: TGCGCCAGCAGCTTGTGGGGACAGACAGACGAGCAGTACTTC.

The rearrangement joins TRBV2 to TRBJ2-5; 12 nucleotides match TRBD2. The V gene end was trimmed by 5 bases and the J gene end by 11 bases; junction bases not matched to a gene: 12. This CDR3 region has 15 residues. From germline, CDR1 is SNHLY and CDR2 FYNNEI. The CDR3 region has the DNA TGTGCCAGCAGTTCCGAGACTAGCGGGAGCGAGAGACAGTACTTC. Translating it yields CASSSETSGSERQYF. The variable domain in full, with the rest retrieved from reference TRBV2 and TRBJ2-5, is EPEVTQTPSHQVTQMGQEVILRCVPISNHLYFYWYRQILGQKVEFLVSFYNNEISEKSEIFDDQFSVERPDGSNFTLKIRSTKLEDSAMYFCASSSETSGSERQYFGPGTRLLVL.

This clonotype was found many times. This chain connects TRBV29-1 to TRBJ1-2; unclear D gene. This CDR3 contains 12 residues. V was clipped by 2 bases and J by 4 bases, with 8 bases between them. Germline CDR1 reads SQVTM; CDR2 reads ANQGSEA. The chain's CDR3 is CSVEPDRYGYTF. The CDR3 nucleotides are TGCAGCGTTGAACCCGATCGCTATGGCTACACCTTC. Using reference TRBV29-1 and TRBJ1-2 for the parts outside the CDR3, the full variable domain is SAVISQKPSRDICQRGTSLTIQCQVDSQVTMMFWYRQQPGQSLTLIATANQGSEATYESGFVIDKFPISRPNLTFSTLTVSNMSPEDSSIYLCSVEPDRYGYTFGSGTRLTVV.

The V and J genes are TRBV28 and TRBJ1-6, with 8 nucleotides matching TRBD1. V lost 6 bases to trimming and J lost 9 bases; unmatched junction nucleotides: 7. CDR1 is MDHEN, CDR2 SYDVKM, per germline. This CDR3 comprises 14 residues. CDR3 amino acids: CASSQDRVTSPLHF. The CDR3 DNA reads as TGTGCCAGCAGCCAGGACAGGGTGACTTCACCCCTCCACTTT.

This clonotype was observed at least ten times. J is TRBJ2-7 and V is TRBV20-1, with 7 bases that match TRBD1. The CDR3 totals 14 residues. Germline trimming cut 5 bases from V and 2 bases from J; bases unmatched to any gene: 9. Germline V gives CDR1 DFQATT, CDR2 SNEGSKA (reference sequence). For the CDR3, the DNA is TGCAGTGCTCTTACAGGGGCCTCGCCCTACGAGCAGTACTTC. This translates into CSALTGASPYEQYF.

This clonotype showed up just a few times. CDR3 sequence (DNA): TGTGCCAGCTCAGTTAGGGAAAACATTCAGTACTTC. The encoded protein is CASSVRENIQYF. The chain joins TRBV18 to TRBJ2-4; no clear D. Per germline, CDR1 KGHSH and CDR2 LQKENI. CDR3 length: 12 residues. Trimming left V 5 bases short and J 5 bases short, with 7 bases between.

The CDR3 here is CASTSGTVSYEQYF. The DNA of the CDR3 is TGTGCCAGCACCTCGGGGACAGTCTCCTACGAGCAGTACTTC. The chain employs TRBV6-6 and TRBJ2-7; TRBD1 agrees at 7 bases. After removal of 7 bases from V and 0 bases from J, the junction contained 6 bases not matched to a gene. The CDR3 contains 14 residues. Germline V lookup: CDR1 MNHNY, CDR2 SVGAGI (reference sequence).

V gene TRBV30 combines with J gene TRBJ2-1, with 10 bases lining up with TRBD1. Trimming took 3 bases from V and 9 from J; bases not matched to a gene: 5. CDR1 is GTSNPN, CDR2 SVGIG, per germline (reference sequence). The CDR3 spans 13 residues. The CDR3 DNA follows: TGTGCCTGGAGGAGACAGGGGGCCGGTGAGCAGTTCTTC. It codes for CAWRRQGAGEQFF. Based on the CDR3 plus reference TRBV30 and TRBJ2-1, the full variable domain is SQTIHQWPATLVQPVGSPLSLECTVEGTSNPNLYWYRQAAGRGLQLLFYSVGIGQISSEVPQNLSASRPQDRQFILSSKKLLLSDSGFYLCAWRRQGAGEQFFGPGTRLTVL.

This clonotype was recorded at least ten times. This chain uses TRBV7-2 with TRBJ1-1, with D hard to call. The V end lost 5 bases, the J end lost 0 bases, and 10 bases lay between the germline ends. The V gene's germline CDR1 is SGHTA and CDR2 FQGNSA. The CDR3 has 14 amino acids. CDR3 sequence reads: CASSRTVMNTEAFF. In DNA, the CDR3 is TGTGCCAGCAGCCGGACGGTAATGAACACTGAAGCTTTCTTT.

V gene TRBV6-5 combines with J gene TRBJ2-1, with 8 bases that match TRBD1. Germline CDR1 and CDR2: MNHEY and SVGAGI. The CDR3 is made up of 13 amino acids. V shed 7 bases and J 7 bases; nucleotides not matched to a gene: 6. CDR3 DNA sequence: TGTGCCAGCACCCAGGGGGCGGTGAATGAGCAGTTCTTC. Protein: CASTQGAVNEQFF.

The table lists this clonotype with many counts. This chain connects TRBV28 to TRBJ2-5; 14 bases match TRBD2. J was trimmed by 7 bases and V by 5 bases; bases with no gene match: 6. The CDR3 extends over 15 amino acids. Germline loops: CDR1 MDHEN, CDR2 SYDVKM. As DNA, the CDR3 is TGTGCCAGCAGTCCTGGGACTAGCGGGAGTCCGACCCAGTACTTC. This gives the protein CASSPGTSGSPTQYF.

This clonotype showed up many times. V usage is TRBV3-1 and J usage is TRBJ1-6, with D possibly matching TRBD1 (5 bases). The CDR3 extends over 15 amino acids. Looked up from germline, CDR1 is LGHDT and CDR2 is YNNKEL (reference sequence). Trimming removed 1 base at V and 9 bases at J, with 13 bases between. This CDR3 is CASSQAGGGVSPLHF. CDR3 coding DNA: TGTGCCAGCAGCCAAGCGGGGGGGGGGGTTTCACCCCTCCACTTT.

This clonotype was counted ten times or more. The V and J genes are TRBV12-3 or TRBV12-4 and TRBJ2-1; possibly TRBD2 for D (6 bases). V was shortened by 6 bases and J by 7 bases, with 10 bases between the two germline ends. The CDR3 consists of 12 residues. CDR3 amino acids: CASRTGVNEQFF. As DNA, the CDR3 is TGTGCCAGCAGAACGGGAGTGAATGAGCAGTTCTTC.

This chain uses TRBV18 with TRBJ1-3; 7 bases match TRBD1. CDR1 and CDR2 (germline): KGHSH, LQKENI. The V segment lost 3 bases and the J segment 0 bases; nucleotides outside the gene matches: 11. There are 18 residues in the CDR3. CDR3 nucleotide sequence: TGTGCCAGCTCACCGCTGACAGGGAAACAACACTCTGGAAACACCATATATTTT. Its translation is CASSPLTGKQHSGNTIYF.

J is TRBJ1-1 and V is TRBV3-1; tentatively, D is TRBD1 (5 bases). This CDR3 is built from 15 residues. Germline V gene data show CDR1 as LGHDT and CDR2 as YNNKEL (reference sequence). V lost 4 bases and J 10 bases, leaving 22 bases between the germline ends. The CDR3 spells CASSPPGTHRVGAFF. The CDR3 bases are TGTGCCAGCAGCCCGCCCGGGACTCACCGGGTAGGAGCTTTCTTT. The variable domain in full, with the rest retrieved from reference TRBV3-1 and TRBJ1-1, is DTAVSQTPKYLVTQMGNDKSIKCEQNLGHDTMYWYKQDSKKFLKIMFSYNNKELIINETVPNRFSPKSPDKAHLNLHINSLELGDSAVYFCASSPPGTHRVGAFFGQGTRLTVV.

This clonotype was observed a handful of times. The V call is TRBV4-1, the J call TRBJ2-1; D unclear. The CDR3 is 14 amino acids. Per the germline V gene, CDR1 is MGHRA and CDR2 is YSYEKL. V was trimmed by 4 bases and J by 8 bases, leaving 15 bases between them. In DNA form, the CDR3 reads TGCGCCAGCAGCCCCAGGTCATCGCGGCATGAGCAGTTCTTC. It codes for CASSPRSSRHEQFF.

This clonotype was counted at least ten times. V and J are TRBV20-1 and TRBJ2-3, with 11 bases aligning to TRBD2. The CDR3 covers 16 residues. V was clipped by 1 base and J by 2 bases; unmatched bases: 5. Germline V CDR1 and CDR2: DFQATT, SNEGSKA (reference sequence). The CDR3 DNA follows: TGCAGTGCTAGAGCCGCACTAGCGGGGGACACAGATACGCAGTATTTT. Translated, it gives CSARAALAGDTDTQYF.

This clonotype was observed many times. The chain employs TRBV20-1 and TRBJ2-1; D is tentatively TRBD1 or TRBD2 (6 bases each). V was shortened by 6 bases and J by 6 bases, with 27 bases between the two germline ends. There are 17 residues in the CDR3. Germline lookup yields CDR1 DFQATT and CDR2 SNEGSKA (reference sequence). CDR3 sequence reads: CSAQGGINPHRFNEQFF. The CDR3 nucleotides are TGCAGTGCCCAAGGGGGGATCAACCCCCACAGGTTCAATGAGCAGTTCTTC.

This clonotype was seen many times. V is TRBV7-8 and J is TRBJ2-3; D ambiguous. The V end was cut by 2 bases, the J end by 0 bases, with 6 bases between. Germline assignment: CDR1 SGHVS and CDR2 FQNEAQ. CDR3 size: 14 residues. The CDR3 here is CASSLLRSTDTQYF. The DNA for the CDR3 is TGTGCCAGCAGCTTATTAAGAAGCACAGATACGCAGTATTTT. Full variable domain (missing parts from reference TRBV7-8 and TRBJ2-3): GAGVSQSPRYKVAKRGQDVALRCDPISGHVSLFWYQQALGQGPEFLTYFQNEAQLDKSGLPSDRFFAERPEGSVSTLKIQRTQQEDSAVYLCASSLLRSTDTQYFGPGTRLTVL.

This clonotype was counted at least ten times. The chain couples TRBV14 to TRBJ2-4; D unclear. Germline values: CDR1 SGHDN, CDR2 FVKESK. There are 16 residues in the CDR3. V shed 1 base and J shed 1 base, with 11 bases lying between them. The CDR3 DNA is TGTGCCAGCAGCCAAGTGGGTTATGAGGCCAAAAACATTCAGTACTTC. Its protein product is CASSQVGYEAKNIQYF.

The table lists this clonotype with a few counts. V and J are TRBV3-1 and TRBJ1-2; possible D gene TRBD1, 5 bases. Looked up from germline, CDR1 is LGHDT and CDR2 is YNNKEL (reference sequence). Trimming cost V 0 bases and J 6 bases, with 5 bases left between them. This CDR3 spans 12 amino acids. The CDR3, as DNA: TGTGCCAGCAGCCAAGAACAGGATGGCTACACCTTC. Translation gives CASSQEQDGYTF. Supplemented by reference TRBV3-1 and TRBJ1-2, the full variable domain reads DTAVSQTPKYLVTQMGNDKSIKCEQNLGHDTMYWYKQDSKKFLKIMFSYNNKELIINETVPNRFSPKSPDKAHLNLHINSLELGDSAVYFCASSQEQDGYTFGSGTRLTVV.

V and J are TRBV7-6 and TRBJ1-2; 10 bases are shared with TRBD1. The CDR3 runs 14 residues. The germline gives CDR1 SGHVS, CDR2 FNYEAQ. V dropped 3 bases and J dropped 11; count of bases not matched to a gene: 9. The CDR3 DNA reads TGTGCCAGCAGCTTGACCGGGACAGGGGCATCATACACCTTC. It translates to CASSLTGTGASYTF.